The 13 T cell receptor beta chains reported below all come from one sample, sequenced in a study of cytomegalovirus exposure and HLA in healthy donors. Primers: 60 Vbeta forward and 13 Jbeta reverse. Libraries were prepared by immunoSEQ multiplex PCR; TCRdb keeps only in-frame clonotypes and omits some of them. Found here are 45,000 to 60,000 clones; the top ten clones hold less than 20%. Sequencing was performed on PBMCs. These receptors were taken from a male donor in good health and CMV-seronegative.

The chain combines TRBV6-4 with TRBJ2-2; 11 positions agree with TRBD1. Germline CDR1 reads MRHNA; CDR2 reads SNTAGT. Unmatched junction bases numbered 0, after V lost 0 bases and J lost 3 bases. The CDR3 spans 16 residues. CDR3 DNA sequence: TGTGCCAGCAGTGACTCGGACAGGGGGCACACCGGGGAGCTGTTTTTT. Translating it yields CASSDSDRGHTGELFF.

The chain links TRBV7-2 to TRBJ2-7; 8 bases fit TRBD2. This CDR3 region has 13 residues. V lost 3 bases, J lost 6 bases, and 4 bases stayed unmatched. Germline lookup yields CDR1 SGHTA and CDR2 FQGNSA. CDR3 residues: CASSFGLASEQYF. CDR3 DNA sequence: TGTGCCAGCAGCTTTGGACTAGCCTCCGAGCAGTACTTC.

V is TRBV4-1 and J is TRBJ2-1, with a tentative D call TRBD2 (7 bases). Trimming took 0 bases from V and 8 from J, leaving 11 bases between them. This CDR3 contains 14 residues. CDR1 and CDR2 (germline): MGHRA, YSYEKL. The CDR3, as DNA: TGCGCCAGCAGCCAAGAAGGGGGGGCGCATGAGCAGTTCTTC. It specifies CASSQEGGAHEQFF.

J is TRBJ1-2 and V is TRBV4-1; TRBD1 aligns across 8 bases. The V gene end was trimmed by 3 bases and the J gene end by 2 bases; junction bases not matched to a gene: 8. This CDR3 is built from 16 residues. From germline, CDR1 is MGHRA and CDR2 YSYEKL. CDR3 protein: CASSQLPGQANYGYTF. The DNA of the CDR3 is TGCGCCAGCAGCCAGCTCCCGGGACAGGCAAACTATGGCTACACCTTC.

The chain combines TRBV2 with TRBJ2-7, with D tentatively TRBD1 (5 bases). CDR1 and CDR2 (germline): SNHLY, FYNNEI. The CDR3 sequence is 11 residues long. The ends were cut back, 6 bases at V and 2 bases at J, with 5 bases in the middle. CDR3 loop: CASRGPYEQYF. Written as DNA, the CDR3 is TGTGCCAGCAGGGGGCCCTACGAGCAGTACTTC. Full variable domain (missing parts from reference TRBV2 and TRBJ2-7): EPEVTQTPSHQVTQMGQEVILRCVPISNHLYFYWYRQILGQKVEFLVSFYNNEISEKSEIFDDQFSVERPDGSNFTLKIRSTKLEDSAMYFCASRGPYEQYFGPGTRLTVT.

This chain links TRBV18 with TRBJ2-7; D is possibly TRBD1 (6 bases). V was pared by 6 bases and J by 5 bases, with 17 bases between. Germline CDR1 KGHSH, CDR2 LQKENI. The CDR3 is 14 amino acids. Here the CDR3 reads CASSIRDNQDEQYF. The DNA for the CDR3 is TGTGCCAGCTCGATCCGGGACAATCAAGACGAGCAGTACTTC.

The chain links TRBV7-9 to TRBJ1-5; TRBD1 matches at 7 bases. The CDR3 has 16 amino acids. Germline V gene lookup returns CDR1 SEHNR and CDR2 FQNEAQ (reference sequence). V trimming: 0 bases; J trimming: 4 bases; junction bases outside the gene matches: 6. The DNA for the CDR3 is TGTGCCAGCAGCTTAGCCTCGGGACAGTATAATCAGCCCCAGCATTTT. Translation: CASSLASGQYNQPQHF.

CDR3 in amino acids: CASSSGQTYEQYF. CDR3 nucleotide sequence: TGTGCCAGCAGTTCCGGACAGACCTACGAGCAGTACTTC. This chain joins TRBV27 and TRBJ2-7; D possibly corresponds to TRBD1 (6 bases). V lost 4 bases and J lost 2, with 9 bases in between. The CDR3 runs 13 residues. Germline-derived CDR1 and CDR2 are MNHEY and SMNVEV (reference sequence).

The chain combines TRBV5-4 with TRBJ2-7, with TRBD1 as a possible D gene (6 bases). V shed 4 bases and J shed 3 bases, with 14 bases lying between them. The CDR3 has 14 amino acids. The germline gives CDR1 SGHNT, CDR2 YYREEE (reference sequence). The CDR3 spells CASSKKTGDYEQYF. CDR3 DNA: TGTGCCAGCAGCAAGAAGACAGGTGACTACGAGCAGTACTTC.

The rearrangement uses TRBV30 and TRBJ1-1, with 8 bases matching TRBD1. V dropped 5 bases and J dropped 7; count of bases not matched to a gene: 9. CDR1 and CDR2 from the germline V gene are GTSNPN and SVGIG (reference sequence). This CDR3 region has 13 residues. CDR3 loop: CAWSNRGTIEAFF. CDR3 nucleotide sequence: TGTGCCTGGTCCAACAGGGGGACCATTGAAGCTTTCTTT.

This CDR3 is CASSPLDSYEQYF. CDR3 bases: TGTGCCAGCAGTCCGTTAGACTCCTACGAGCAGTACTTC. V gene TRBV27 combines with J gene TRBJ2-7; D unresolved. Germline values: CDR1 MNHEY, CDR2 SMNVEV (reference sequence). V lost 5 bases and J lost 0, with 8 bases in between. The CDR3 contains 13 residues.

The chain uses TRBV5-4 and TRBJ2-7; 9 bases are shared with TRBD1. The CDR3 is made up of 16 amino acids. CDR1 and CDR2 from the germline V gene are SGHNT and YYREEE (reference sequence). The V segment lost 3 bases and the J segment 3 bases; nucleotides outside the gene matches: 10. CDR3 amino acids: CASSSGLPGQGYEQYF. The CDR3 bases are TGTGCCAGCAGCTCAGGACTCCCGGGACAGGGCTACGAGCAGTACTTC.

The chain couples TRBV4-1 to TRBJ2-1; 8 positions agree with TRBD1. The J segment lost 2 bases and the V segment lost 2 bases, leaving 11 bases of the junction unmatched. CDR1 and CDR2 (germline): MGHRA, YSYEKL. This CDR3 has 18 residues. CDR3 sequence (DNA): TGCGCCAGCAGCCAAAGGGGGACAGGTCGGAGGGCCTACAATGAGCAGTTCTTC. Translated: CASSQRGTGRRAYNEQFF.